This TCR beta chain was sequenced for a study of T cell changes during pregnancy in multiple sclerosis. This CDR3 has 14 amino acids. V was cut by 5 bases and J by 2 bases, with 13 bases left in between. CDR1 MNHEY and CDR2 SMNVEV come from the germline V gene (reference sequence). Clones were sequenced by immunoSEQ multiplex PCR, and TCRdb holds only the in-frame ones, with some missing. The sample carries roughly 45,000 clones, roughly 94% recorded once. This chain connects TRBV27 to TRBJ2-7; D not resolved. Material: CD8+ T cells from peripheral blood mononuclear cells, obtained in the first trimester of pregnancy. The sequence was obtained from a female donor with multiple sclerosis, enrolled in a pregnancy study. CDR3 DNA: TGTGCCAGCAGTCCGGCTCTAGGCCCCTACGAGCAGTACTTC. Residues: CASSPALGPYEQYF.